This TCR beta chain came from a study of OX40 agonist ivuxolimab in advanced cancers. Study information: Across the patients, intravenous ivuxolimab was delivered every 2 weeks at 0.01 to 10 mg/kg. Prior checkpoint blockade (anti-PD-1, anti-PD-L1 or anti-CTLA-4) was permitted; 35% to 50% had it. Partial responses were recorded for three patients, including one with hepatocellular carcinoma and two with cutaneous melanoma. General observations from the study: Patients with a partial response at 0.1-3.0 mg/kg had among the lowest clonal expansion.

The repertoire was sequenced with immunoSEQ multiplex PCR; TCRdb's copy has only in-frame clones and lacks some. The sample has about 130,000 clones, around 93% seen once. In germline, CDR1 is SGHNT, CDR2 YYREEE (reference sequence). V lost 0 bases, J lost 7 bases, and 7 bases lay in between. The CDR3 extends over 13 amino acids. About this clone itself: Its matching antigen is unknown.

The sequences come from CD4+ or CD8+ T cells sorted from blood, collected in a trial of the OX40 agonist ivuxolimab. The receptor was derived from an adult with an advanced solid tumor such as melanoma, head and neck, liver or kidney cancer. V and J are TRBV5-4 and TRBJ2-2; D is perhaps TRBD1 (5 bases). CDR3 nucleotides: TGTGCCAGCAGCTTGGTAGGGGACGGGGAGCTGTTTTTT. It is translated as CASSLVGDGELFF. Full variable domain (rest looked up from reference TRBV5-4 and TRBJ2-2): ETGVTQSPTHLIKTRGQQVTLRCSSQSGHNTVSWYQQALGQGPQFIFQYYREEENGRGNFPPRFSGLQFPNYSSELNVNALELDDSALYLCASSLVGDGELFFGEGSRLTVL.